Here is one TCR beta chain with its context. Its specificity is unknown. Primers included in the PCR were 60 Vbeta and 13 Jbeta primers. TCRdb's copy holds only in-frame clones and misses some; the assay was immunoSEQ multiplex PCR. This sample has 150,000 to 200,000 clones; over 80% occur once, and the top ten carry approximately 4%. Germline loops: CDR1 MDHEN, CDR2 SYDVKM. Trimming cost V 2 bases and J 0 bases, with 5 bases left between them. The CDR3 sequence is 15 residues long. This sample stems from a study of cytomegalovirus exposure and HLA in healthy donors. Study results and limitations: A link between a missense DCLRE1C variant and TCR beta V- and J-gene trimming emerged from a later analysis. Later work found most CMV-associated TCR beta chains apparently HLA-restricted.

The sequenced sample was PBMCs. The sequence was obtained from a man aged 50-60 years in good health and CMV-seropositive. The chain couples TRBV28 to TRBJ2-6, with D perhaps TRBD1 (5 bases). Here the CDR3 reads CASSLQGSGANVLTF. CDR3 sequence (DNA): TGTGCCAGCAGTTTACAGGGCTCTGGGGCCAACGTCCTGACTTTC.